This passage covers 2 T cell receptor beta chains from one sample sequenced in a study of cytomegalovirus exposure and HLA in healthy donors. TCRdb's copy holds only in-frame clones and misses some; the assay was immunoSEQ multiplex PCR. Of under 350,000 clones in the sample, 80% to 90% were seen once. Sequenced: PBMCs. The receptors were sampled from a woman younger than 35 in good health and CMV-seronegative.

This rearrangement joins TRBV6-1 to TRBJ2-7; no clear D. Trimming removed 7 bases from V and 3 bases from J, with 13 bases in between. The germline gives CDR1 MNHNS, CDR2 SASEGT. This CDR3 region has 13 residues. CDR3 in DNA: TGTGCCAGCAACCCAAGGAGCCGCTACGAGCAGTACTTC. This gives the protein CASNPRSRYEQYF.

The genes are TRBV7-2 and TRBJ1-5; no definite D call. The CDR3 has 13 residues. Trimming removed 5 bases from V and 4 bases from J, with 9 bases in between. Per germline, CDR1 SGHTA and CDR2 FQGNSA. The CDR3 protein is CASSPERNQPQHF. CDR3 sequence (DNA): TGTGCCAGCAGCCCCGAGAGGAATCAGCCCCAGCATTTT. Variable domain in full (rest from reference TRBV7-2 and TRBJ1-5): GAGVSQSPSNKVTEKGKDVELRCDPISGHTALYWYRQSLGQGLEFLIYFQGNSAPDKSGLPSDRFSAERTGGSVSTLTIQRTQQEDSAVYLCASSPERNQPQHFGDGTRLSIL.